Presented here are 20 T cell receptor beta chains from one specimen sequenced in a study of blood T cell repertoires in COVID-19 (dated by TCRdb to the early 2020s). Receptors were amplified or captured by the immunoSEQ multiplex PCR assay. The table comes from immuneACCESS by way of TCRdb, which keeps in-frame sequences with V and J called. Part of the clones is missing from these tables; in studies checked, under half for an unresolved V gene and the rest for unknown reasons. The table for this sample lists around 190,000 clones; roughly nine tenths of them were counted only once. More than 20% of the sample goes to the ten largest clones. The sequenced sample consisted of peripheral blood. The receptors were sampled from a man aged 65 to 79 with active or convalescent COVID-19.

CDR3 amino acids: CASSPRTARSGANVLTF. The CDR3 DNA reads as TGTGCCAGCAGTCCCAGGACAGCGCGCTCTGGGGCCAACGTCCTGACTTTC. The rearrangement uses TRBV6-6 and TRBJ2-6, with D perhaps matching TRBD1 (6 bases). The CDR3 covers 17 residues. V was pared by 5 bases and J by 0 bases, with 14 bases between. Germline-derived CDR1 and CDR2 are MNHNY and SVGAGI (reference sequence).

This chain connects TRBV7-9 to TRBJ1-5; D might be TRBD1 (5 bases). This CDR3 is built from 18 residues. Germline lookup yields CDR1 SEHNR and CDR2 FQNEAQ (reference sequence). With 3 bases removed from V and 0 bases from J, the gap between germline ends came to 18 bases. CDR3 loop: CASSFSGAEGDSNQPQHF. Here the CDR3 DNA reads TGTGCCAGCAGCTTTTCGGGTGCGGAAGGGGATAGCAATCAGCCCCAGCATTTT.

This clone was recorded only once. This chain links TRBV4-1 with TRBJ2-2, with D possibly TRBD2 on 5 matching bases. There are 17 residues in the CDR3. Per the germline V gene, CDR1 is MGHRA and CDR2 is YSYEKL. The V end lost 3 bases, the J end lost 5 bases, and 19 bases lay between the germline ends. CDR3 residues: CASSQAQVYRGTGELFF. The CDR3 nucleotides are TGCGCCAGCAGCCAGGCCCAGGTATATCGAGGGACCGGGGAGCTGTTTTTT.

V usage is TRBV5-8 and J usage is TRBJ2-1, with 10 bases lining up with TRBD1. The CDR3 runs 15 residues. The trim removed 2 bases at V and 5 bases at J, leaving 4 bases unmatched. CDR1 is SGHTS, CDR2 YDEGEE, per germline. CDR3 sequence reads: CASSFGQGEHNEQFF. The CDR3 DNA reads TGTGCCAGCAGCTTCGGACAGGGGGAACACAATGAGCAGTTCTTC.

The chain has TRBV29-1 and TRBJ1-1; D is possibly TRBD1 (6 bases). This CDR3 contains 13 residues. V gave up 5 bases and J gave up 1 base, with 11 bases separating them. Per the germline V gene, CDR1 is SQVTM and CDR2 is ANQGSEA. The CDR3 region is CSVNRDQNTEAFF. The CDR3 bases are TGCAGCGTTAACAGGGATCAGAACACTGAAGCTTTCTTT.

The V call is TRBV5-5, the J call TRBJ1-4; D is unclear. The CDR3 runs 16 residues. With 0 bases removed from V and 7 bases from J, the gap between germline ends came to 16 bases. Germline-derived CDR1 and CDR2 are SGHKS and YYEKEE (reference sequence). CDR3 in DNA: TGTGCCAGCAGCTTGGGGTACGGCGTTGTAGCTGAAAAACTGTTTTTT. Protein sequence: CASSLGYGVVAEKLFF.

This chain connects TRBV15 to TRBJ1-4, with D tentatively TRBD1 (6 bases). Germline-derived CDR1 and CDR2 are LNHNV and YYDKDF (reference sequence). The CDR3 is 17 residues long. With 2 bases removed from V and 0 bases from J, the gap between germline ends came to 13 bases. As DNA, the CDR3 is TGTGCCACCAGCAGATTGGGGGCTGCCCCAACTAATGAAAAACTGTTTTTT. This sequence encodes CATSRLGAAPTNEKLFF.

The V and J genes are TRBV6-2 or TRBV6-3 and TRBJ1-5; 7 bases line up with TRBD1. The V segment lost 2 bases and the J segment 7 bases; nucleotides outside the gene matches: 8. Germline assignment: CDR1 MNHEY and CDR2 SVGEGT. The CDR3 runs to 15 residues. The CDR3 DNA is TGTGCCAGCAGTTACGTCCAGGGGGTTCGACAGCCCCAGCATTTT. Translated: CASSYVQGVRQPQHF.

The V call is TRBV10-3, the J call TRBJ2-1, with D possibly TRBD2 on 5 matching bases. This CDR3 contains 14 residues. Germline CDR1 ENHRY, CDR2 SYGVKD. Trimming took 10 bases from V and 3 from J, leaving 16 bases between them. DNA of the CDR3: TGTGCCACGTTGGACTCCCCAAACTACAATGAGCAGTTCTTC. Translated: CATLDSPNYNEQFF.

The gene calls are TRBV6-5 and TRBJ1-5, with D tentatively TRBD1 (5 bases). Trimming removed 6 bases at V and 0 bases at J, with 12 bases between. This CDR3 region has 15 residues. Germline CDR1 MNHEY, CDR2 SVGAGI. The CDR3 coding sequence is TGTGCCAGCAGCCGGGGGGGGGTTAGCAATCAGCCCCAGCATTTT. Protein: CASSRGGVSNQPQHF.

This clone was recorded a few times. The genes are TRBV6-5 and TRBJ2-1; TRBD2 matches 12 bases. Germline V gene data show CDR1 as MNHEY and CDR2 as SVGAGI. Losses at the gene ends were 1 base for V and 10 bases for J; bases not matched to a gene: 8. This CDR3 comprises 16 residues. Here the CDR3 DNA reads TGTGCCAGCAGTTACTACCCTAGCGGGAGGGCCAGGGAGCAGTTCTTC. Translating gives CASSYYPSGRAREQFF.

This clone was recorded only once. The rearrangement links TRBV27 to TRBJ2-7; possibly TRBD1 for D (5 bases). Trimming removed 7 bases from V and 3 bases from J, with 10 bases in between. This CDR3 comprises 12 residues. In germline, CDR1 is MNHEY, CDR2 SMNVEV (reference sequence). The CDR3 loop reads CASIGQSYEQYF. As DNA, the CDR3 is TGTGCCAGCATAGGACAAAGCTACGAGCAGTACTTC.

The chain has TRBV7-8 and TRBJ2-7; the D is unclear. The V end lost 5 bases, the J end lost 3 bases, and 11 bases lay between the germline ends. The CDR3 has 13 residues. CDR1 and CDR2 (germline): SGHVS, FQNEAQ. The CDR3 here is CASSLTPGYEQYF. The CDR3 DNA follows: TGTGCCAGCAGCCTGACTCCGGGCTACGAGCAGTACTTC.

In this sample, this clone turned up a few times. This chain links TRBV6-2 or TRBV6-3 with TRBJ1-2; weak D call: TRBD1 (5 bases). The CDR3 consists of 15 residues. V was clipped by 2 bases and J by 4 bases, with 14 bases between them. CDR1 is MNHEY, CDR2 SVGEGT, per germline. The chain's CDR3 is CASSYGAGRPYGYTF. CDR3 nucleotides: TGTGCCAGCAGTTACGGGGCAGGGAGGCCCTATGGCTACACCTTC.

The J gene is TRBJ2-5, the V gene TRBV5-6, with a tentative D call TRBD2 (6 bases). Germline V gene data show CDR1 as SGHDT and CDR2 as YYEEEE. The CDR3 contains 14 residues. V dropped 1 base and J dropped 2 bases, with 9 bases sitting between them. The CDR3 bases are TGTGCCAGCAGCTTGAGGGACTTACAAGAGACCCAGTACTTC. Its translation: CASSLRDLQETQYF.

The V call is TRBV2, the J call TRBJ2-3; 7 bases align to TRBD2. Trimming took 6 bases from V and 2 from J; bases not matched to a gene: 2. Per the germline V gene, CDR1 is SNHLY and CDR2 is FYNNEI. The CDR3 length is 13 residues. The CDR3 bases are TGTGCCAGCAGAGGGACTAACACAGATACGCAGTATTTT. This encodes CASRGTNTDTQYF.

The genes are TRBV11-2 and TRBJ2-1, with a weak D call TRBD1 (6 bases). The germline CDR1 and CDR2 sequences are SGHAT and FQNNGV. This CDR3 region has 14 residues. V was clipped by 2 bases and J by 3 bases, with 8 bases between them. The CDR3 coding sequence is TGTGCCAGCAGCTTAATGGACAGCTACAATGAGCAGTTCTTC. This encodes CASSLMDSYNEQFF.

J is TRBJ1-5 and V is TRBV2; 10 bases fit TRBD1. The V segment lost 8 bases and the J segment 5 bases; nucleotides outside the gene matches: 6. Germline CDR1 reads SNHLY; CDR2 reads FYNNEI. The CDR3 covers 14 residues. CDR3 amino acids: CASLRGQGHQPQHF. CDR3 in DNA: TGTGCCAGCCTCCGGGGACAGGGGCATCAGCCCCAGCATTTT.

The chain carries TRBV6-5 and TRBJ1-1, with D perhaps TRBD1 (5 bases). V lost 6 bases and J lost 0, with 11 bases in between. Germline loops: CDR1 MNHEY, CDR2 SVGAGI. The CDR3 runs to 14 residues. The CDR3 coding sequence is TGTGCCAGCAGATTGCAGGGCTTGAACACTGAAGCTTTCTTT. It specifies CASRLQGLNTEAFF.

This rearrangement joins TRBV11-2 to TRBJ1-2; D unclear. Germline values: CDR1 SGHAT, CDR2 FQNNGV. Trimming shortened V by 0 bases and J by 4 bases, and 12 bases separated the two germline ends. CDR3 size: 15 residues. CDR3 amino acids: CASSLDLITSYGYTF. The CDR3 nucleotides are TGTGCCAGCAGCTTAGATTTAATAACTAGCTATGGCTACACCTTC.